What follows describes a single TCR beta chain. Its antigen target is currently unknown. The sample comes from a study of cytomegalovirus exposure and HLA in healthy donors (dated by TCRdb to 2015 to 2018). Context from the whole study: According to an earlier analysis of several hundred of the donors, roughly 180 million T cells yielded 90 million to 130 million unique TCR beta sequences and 250 to 350 Gb of sequence data. An early release that covered fewer than 750 HLA-typed donors contained around 300 gigabases of sequencing data and roughly 84 million unique TCR sequences. Of the 350 to 450 genotyped donors, 80% to 90% were placed in the genetic ancestry cluster associated with self-reported Caucasian donors. The study aimed to test whether cataloging public T cell receptors could reveal signatures of past pathogen exposure. The T cell repertoires of 666 subjects were profiled by immunosequencing and related to cytomegalovirus serostatus. A separate validation cohort of roughly 120 different subjects was used in addition to the roughly 670-subject first cohort. High-throughput TCR immunosequencing, statistical association of individual TCRs with disease status, and machine learning were combined to predict cytomegalovirus infection status. A later analysis re-analyzed previously published TCR beta repertoires from approximately 670 donors and added high-resolution HLA genotyping to study TCR occurrence patterns. Rather than using new phenotypic data, the later analysis identified candidate immune exposures from TCR beta sequences and from how often those sequences occurred across donors. An earlier analysis of fewer than 750 of the donors used high-throughput TCR beta sequencing to judge whether each TCR beta V gene segment behaved as functional or pseudogenic. Alongside the repertoire data, information on donor age, sex, ethnicity and CMV serostatus was compiled. In a later genetic analysis, genome-wide SNP genotypes for about 55% of the roughly 700 donors were used, and that subset was treated as a discovery cohort. All discovery cohort repertoires had been generated on a single sequencing platform. HLA typing covered class I and class II loci at four-digit resolution. The number of typed donors differed by locus: roughly 620-630 for A, B, C, DRB1 and DQB1; 522 for DQA1; 600 to 610 for DPA1; and around 470 for DPB1. Several DR-DQ haplotypes were treated as single units for association and clustering because of strong linkage in the cohort. Across 300 to 400 genotyped donors of the cohort, an average of roughly 250,000 unique TCR beta nucleotide sequences per donor were sequenced, and roughly 20% of those sequences were non-productive. The research as a whole found: When HLA alleles, especially DR and DQ, strongly co-occurred, attributing TCR associations to individual alleles was difficult. In an earlier analysis of about 600 of the donors, most TCR beta V segments appeared in productive rearrangements about 87% or about 30% of the time, broadly matching IMGT annotations. Across donors, most TCR sequences were observed very rarely, whereas some public TCRs were present in many individuals. The classifier was reported to diagnose cytomegalovirus status with high specificity and sensitivity in both the original and validation cohorts. A few of the identified cytomegalovirus-associated TCR beta chains were confirmed in vitro to be specific for cytomegalovirus antigens. A cluster of highly shared sequence variants was judged likely to be a technical artifact of the sequencing pipeline. The only immune exposure information available for the cohort was CMV serostatus. It was suggested by the authors that the approach could potentially be generalized to other disease states and immunological phenotypes. V-gene and J-gene trimming of TCR beta chains was associated with a missense DCLRE1C variant in a later genetic analysis, and the association was replicated in an independent cohort. The study listed 150 to 200 TCR beta chains as associated with cytomegalovirus. In this cohort, only TCR beta chains were sequenced, and detectable features were limited by the absence of alpha or paired-chain data. Because counts were too low, seventeen rarely observed V segments, including chromosome 9 orphons, were excluded from the earlier analysis of fewer than 650 of the donors. A later analysis found that most CMV-associated TCR beta chains appeared HLA-restricted, with HLA associations seemingly driven largely by CMV exposure. Several of the top co-occurrence clusters appeared to be linked to parvovirus B19, influenza, CMV and Epstein-Barr virus, according to a later analysis. In a later analysis, the rate of TCR association differed among HLA loci, with DRB1 alleles having the most associated TCRs and HLA-C alleles having the fewest. A further reported finding was that TCR beta sequences accurately predicted the HLA-A and HLA-B alleles for most subjects in the first cohort. HLA typing was unavailable for some donors at each locus, so association tests used only the typed subset. In a later analysis, HLA-associated TCR beta chains showed more clonal expansion and lower generation probabilities than non-associated chains that were equally common. Specific HLA alleles were associated with roughly 17,000 TCR beta sequences at a false discovery rate of 0.05 in a later analysis. Roughly uniform sequencing depth across donors was assumed in presence/absence analyses, although this assumption may not hold. Correlated functional status among segregating V segments might be attributable to linkage disequilibrium, but an unknown experimental factor could not be ruled out. A later genetic analysis reported fewer N-insertions in productive TCRs among donors in an Asian-associated ancestry cluster than the roughly 620-donor mean.

The library was prepared using the immunoSEQ multiplex PCR assay. A mixture of 60 forward primers for TCR Vbeta segments and 13 reverse primers for TCR Jbeta segments was used in the multiplex PCR. The CDR3 region of rearranged TCR beta genes was amplified from genomic DNA with a multiplex PCR assay. Amplified TCR beta libraries were sequenced as 87-base-pair reads on the Illumina HiSeq System. On the authors' methods: Across the 700 or so repertoires, a later analysis counted roughly 84 million unique TCR beta chains, 9.5 million to 12 million of which were shared by at least two donors. Raw reads were error-corrected and collapsed into unique sequences with a nearest-neighbor algorithm that merged closely related sequences to remove PCR and sequencing errors. To assign V, D and J gene segments, CDR3 sequences were aligned to IMGT reference sequences. For a sequence to be retained, at least a six-nucleotide match to both a V gene segment and a J gene segment was required. A rearrangement was called productive if the CDR3 had no stop codons and remained in frame with V and J, and every other rearrangement was called non-productive. Following IMGT convention, CDR3 was defined as the stretch from the second conserved V-encoded cysteine to the conserved J-encoded phenylalanine. In an earlier analysis of around 570 of the donors, sequences lacking an unambiguous match to a single V gene segment were excluded. In an earlier analysis of almost 600 of the donors, a V segment was called functional when productive rearrangements were above 56.7%, and segregating when the standard deviation between donors exceeded 5%. To diagnose cytomegalovirus status from the catalog of TCR beta chain sequences, a statistical classification framework was built. A later analysis assigned V and J genes by comparing TCR nucleotide sequences with IMGT/GENE-DB human TR gene sequences. In a later analysis, CDR3 sequences and most-parsimonious VDJ recombination scenarios were assigned using the TCRdist pipeline. A later analysis defined each TCR beta chain by its CDR3 amino acid sequence plus V-gene family, and excluded reads lacking a unique V-gene family. In a later analysis, 500 to 650 highly shared, low-generation-probability nucleotide sequences were removed to address suspected cross-contamination and a sequencing artifact. A later analysis calculated a clonal expansion index for each public chain from normalized within-repertoire ranks of inferred template counts. A later analysis computed generation probabilities with a VDJ recombination model fitted to out-of-frame rearrangements, and checked the results against IGoR. In a later analysis, TCR-TCR, TCR-HLA and TCR-CMV co-occurrence was scored with hypergeometric tests, and a repertoire-size bias correction was applied to TCR pairs. False discovery rates were estimated in a later analysis by permuting HLA or CMV assignments 20 times. In a later analysis, co-occurring TCRs were grouped with DBSCAN, and TCRdist sequence similarity was added when clustering was performed within HLA-allele-positive subsets. For co-occurrence clustering, repertoires with fewer than 30,000 or more than 120,000 public chains were excluded, along with five or six repertoires with anomalous nucleotide sharing. This is the immuneACCESS table as TCRdb keeps it, with only in-frame sequences that have V and J called. A part of the clones is gone; compared with another copy, unresolved V genes explain less than half, and the rest is unexplained. From that table come the V and J calls and clone size; the DNA was used to work out D and trimming. In this sample's table one finds approximately 130,000 clones. The ten largest clones add up to roughly 2% of the sample.

In total, 630 or so healthy bone marrow donors made up the cohort. At the time of sampling, all cohort members were nominally healthy, though unrecorded immune exposures were likely present. The donor tested CMV seronegative and was one of the 352 seronegative cohort members. Each donor provided a peripheral blood sample, and peripheral blood mononuclear cells were used for TCR beta sequencing. Genomic DNA was extracted from the blood cell samples with the Qiagen DNeasy Blood Extraction Kit. Sequencing was performed on PBMCs. This TCR derives from a woman aged 55-69 years in good health and CMV-seronegative.

CDR3 reads: CASSQERDRVEKLFF. The bases are TGTGCCAGCAGCCAAGAGAGGGACAGGGTGGAAAAACTGTTTTTT. Rearrangement joined TRBV4-2 to TRBJ1-4; TRBD1 aligns with 9 central bases. Including the terminal cysteine and phenylalanine, the CDR3 comprises 15 residues. Just the 45-base CDR3 DNA is kept, in frame starting at base 1. Clipping removes 0 bases from V and 8 bases from J, with 4 as the unmatched junction base count. The germline V gene provides CDR1 LGHNA and CDR2 YNFKEQ.